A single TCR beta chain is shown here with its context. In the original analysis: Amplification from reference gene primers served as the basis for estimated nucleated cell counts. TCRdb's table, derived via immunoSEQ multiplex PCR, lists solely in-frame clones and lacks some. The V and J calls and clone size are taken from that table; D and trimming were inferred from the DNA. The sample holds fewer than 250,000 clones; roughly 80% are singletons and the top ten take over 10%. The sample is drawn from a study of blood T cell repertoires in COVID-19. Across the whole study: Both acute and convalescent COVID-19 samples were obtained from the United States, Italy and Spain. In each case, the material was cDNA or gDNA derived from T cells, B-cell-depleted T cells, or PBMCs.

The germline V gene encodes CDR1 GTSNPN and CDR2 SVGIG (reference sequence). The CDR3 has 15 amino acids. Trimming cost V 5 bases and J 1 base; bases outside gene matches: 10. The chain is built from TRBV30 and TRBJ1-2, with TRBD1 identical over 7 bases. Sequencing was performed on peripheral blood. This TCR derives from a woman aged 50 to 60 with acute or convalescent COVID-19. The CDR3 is CAWAFTGQRNYGYTF. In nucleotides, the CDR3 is TGTGCCTGGGCATTCACGGGACAGCGTAACTATGGCTACACCTTC.